The TCR beta chain described here comes from a study of T cell changes during pregnancy in multiple sclerosis. The CDR3 totals 13 residues. Trimming pared 7 bases from V and 1 base from J, leaving 10 bases between. Germline values: CDR1 SNHLY, CDR2 FYNNEI. Only in-frame clones appear in the TCRdb table, and some are missing; sequencing was by immunoSEQ multiplex PCR. The profile shows 90,000 or so clones, 91% of them singletons. This chain connects TRBV2 to TRBJ1-2; D is ambiguous. The sequence was collected from a female donor in good health, serving as a control in a pregnancy study. Some clones in this sample may be carry-over from other donors' samples. This specimen was PBMCs, taken in the first trimester of pregnancy. The CDR3: CASTRSGNYGYTF. CDR3 nucleotides: TGTGCCAGCACCCGGTCGGGTAACTATGGCTACACCTTC. The entire variable domain, with the rest obtained from reference TRBV2 and TRBJ1-2, is as follows: EPEVTQTPSHQVTQMGQEVILRCVPISNHLYFYWYRQILGQKVEFLVSFYNNEISEKSEIFDDQFSVERPDGSNFTLKIRSTKLEDSAMYFCASTRSGNYGYTFGSGTRLTVV.